Listed below are T cell receptor beta chains from one sample, sequenced in a study of T-cell reconstitution after alpha-beta-depleted transplantation in children. TCRdb re-analysed the PCR reads in MiXCR, keeping a single row per CDR3 protein. The sample holds approximately 430,000 distinct CDR3 sequences; 15% to 20% are singletons and the top ten take less than 30%. This sample comprised PBMCs, mostly from graft donor cells, obtained 360 days after TCRalphabeta/CD19-depleted stem cell transplant. The receptor source for this set is a boy younger than two who had a stem cell transplant for Wiskott-Aldrich syndrome, so the T cells may come from the graft donor. The conserved cysteine and the conserved F or W are not part of the CDR3 here.

j_call v_call cdr3_aa
TRBJ2-1 TRBV6-2/TRBV6-3 ASSYSAGTYNEQF
TRBJ1-5 TRBV19 ASSIVERGNQPQH
TRBJ2-1 TRBV6-5 ASSSRSEQF
TRBJ2-2 TRBV7-8 ASSRLAGANTGELF
TRBJ2-4 TRBV25-1 ASSFSGNQY
TRBJ2-7 TRBV10-2 ASTSRGQGLSYEQY
TRBJ2-7 TRBV27 ASSLAGKGTYEQY
TRBJ2-1 TRBV12-3/TRBV12-4 ASSLGLGRTYNEQF
TRBJ2-5 TRBV20-1 SAQLGLEQTQY
TRBJ1-6 TRBV7-2 ASSSDSYNSPLH
TRBJ2-1 TRBV7-9 ASSPRQLYNEQF
TRBJ2-1 TRBV11-2 ASSAGQGANRHYNNEQF
TRBJ2-7 TRBV4-1 ASSQALGQSSYEQY